Listed here is a single TCR beta chain. These data are taken from a study of shared T cell receptors in the human thymus. TCRdb's copy holds only in-frame clones and misses some; the assay was immunoSEQ multiplex PCR. Of about 380,000 clones listed, approximately 95% are singletons. The sample taken for sequencing was thymocytes. The TCR sequence derives from a human donor.

The DNA of the CDR3 is TGTGCCAGCAGTTACTCTAGCGGGAGGAGGGAGACCCAGTACTTC. Its protein product is CASSYSSGRRETQYF. V and J are TRBV6-5 and TRBJ2-5; 10 nucleotides match TRBD2. The CDR3 covers 15 residues. Trimming removed 0 bases from V and 5 bases from J; junction bases left unmatched: 3. CDR1 and CDR2 from the germline V gene are MNHEY and SVGAGI.